The clone carrying this T cell receptor beta chain was found many times. Regarding time point: longitudinal time-point 2. TCRdb itself ran the 5' RACE reads through MiXCR, one entry per CDR3 protein. The sample carries about 80,000 distinct CDR3 sequences, around 6% recorded once. This sample was taken from a study of neurological immune-mediated disorders. The source material was PBMCs. This receptor was taken from a woman aged 60 to 75 with multiple sclerosis.

The CDR3 nucleotides are TGCGCCAGCAGCCTACGGGATAACACCGGGGAGCTGTTTTTT. Protein: CASSLRDNTGELFF. The chain uses TRBV5-1 and TRBJ2-2; tentative D call: TRBD2 (5 bases). The germline CDR1 and CDR2 sequences are SGHRS and YFSETQ. This CDR3 region has 14 residues. The V end was cut by 4 bases, the J end by 2 bases, with 9 bases between.